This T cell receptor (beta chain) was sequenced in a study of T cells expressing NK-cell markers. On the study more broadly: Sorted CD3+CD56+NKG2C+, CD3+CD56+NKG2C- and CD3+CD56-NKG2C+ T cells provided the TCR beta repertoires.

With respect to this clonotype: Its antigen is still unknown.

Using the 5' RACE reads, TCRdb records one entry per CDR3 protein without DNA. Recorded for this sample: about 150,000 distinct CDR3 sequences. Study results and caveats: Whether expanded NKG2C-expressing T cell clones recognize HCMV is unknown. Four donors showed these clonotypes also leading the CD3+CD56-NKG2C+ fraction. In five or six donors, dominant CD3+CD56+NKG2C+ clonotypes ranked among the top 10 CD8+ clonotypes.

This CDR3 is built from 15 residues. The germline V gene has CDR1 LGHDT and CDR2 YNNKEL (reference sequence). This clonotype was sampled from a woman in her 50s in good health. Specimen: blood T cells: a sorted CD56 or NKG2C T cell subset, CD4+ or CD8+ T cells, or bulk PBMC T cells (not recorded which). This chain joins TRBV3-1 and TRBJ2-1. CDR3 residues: CASSPDADPYNEQFF.